The rows below give T cell receptor beta chains drawn from one sample of a study of blood T cells in healthy people across ages. TCRdb recomputed calls from the 5' RACE reads with MiXCR, one row per CDR3 protein. There are roughly 1,800,000 distinct CDR3 sequences in the sample; 49% occur only once, and more than 2% lies in the top ten. The specimen sequenced was blood. The receptors were gathered from a woman between 40 and 50 years old in good health. CDR3s include the opening cysteine and the closing phenylalanine or tryptophan. D genes are given only for firm matches. Clone size, where shown, is once, few, many, or a class for clones that have expanded.

J gene: TRBJ1-4
V gene: TRBV10-3
D gene: TRBD1
clone size: .
CDR3 protein: CAISERKGQDEKLFF
CDR3 DNA: TGTGCCATCAGTGAGAGGAAAGGACAGGATGAAAAACTGTTTTTT

J gene: TRBJ1-5
V gene: TRBV6-5
D gene: .
clone size: .
CDR3 protein: CASRPSQDPSNQPQHF
CDR3 DNA: TGTGCCAGCAGACCGTCTCAGGACCCCAGCAATCAGCCCCAGCATTTT

J gene: TRBJ2-1
V gene: TRBV9
D gene: TRBD2
clone size: few
CDR3 protein: CASSAGGDLNEQFF
CDR3 DNA: TGTGCCAGCAGCGCCGGGGGGGATTTAAATGAGCAGTTCTTC

J gene: TRBJ1-4
V gene: TRBV20-1
D gene: .
clone size: .
CDR3 protein: CSGRRGNEKLFF
CDR3 DNA: TGCAGTGGACGACGGGGAAATGAAAAACTGTTTTTT

J gene: TRBJ2-1
V gene: TRBV20-1
D gene: .
clone size: few
CDR3 protein: CSARIPGQGNEQFF
CDR3 DNA: TGCAGTGCTAGAATTCCGGGACAAGGCAATGAGCAGTTCTTC

J gene: TRBJ1-2
V gene: TRBV3-1
D gene: .
clone size: .
CDR3 protein: CASSQDEGRVYGYTF
CDR3 DNA: TGTGCCAGCAGCCAAGACGAGGGTAGAGTTTATGGCTACACCTTC

J gene: TRBJ2-3
V gene: TRBV5-6
D gene: TRBD2
clone size: .
CDR3 protein: CASSNSMRLGGDTQYF
CDR3 DNA: TGTGCCAGCTCAAACAGCATGAGGCTCGGGGGGGATACGCAGTATTTT

J gene: TRBJ2-5
V gene: TRBV7-9
D gene: TRBD1
clone size: .
CDR3 protein: CASSLIRVRDRAQETQYF
CDR3 DNA: TGTGCCAGCAGCTTAATAAGGGTCCGGGACAGGGCGCAAGAGACCCAGTACTTC

J gene: TRBJ2-4
V gene: TRBV15
D gene: .
clone size: once
CDR3 protein: CATSRGEGEQYF
CDR3 DNA: TGTGCCACCAGCAGAGGGGAAGGGGAGCAGTACTTC

J gene: TRBJ1-2
V gene: TRBV5-1
D gene: TRBD1
clone size: .
CDR3 protein: CASSLKTGGLIGYTF
CDR3 DNA: TGCGCCAGCAGCCTTAAGACAGGGGGTTTGATCGGCTACACCTTC

J gene: TRBJ2-1
V gene: TRBV6-2/TRBV6-3
D gene: .
clone size: few
CDR3 protein: CASSYRGRRDEQFF
CDR3 DNA: TGTGCCAGCAGTTACAGGGGCAGGCGGGATGAGCAGTTCTTC

J gene: TRBJ1-1
V gene: TRBV6-2/TRBV6-3
D gene: .
clone size: once
CDR3 protein: CASSYPTERGGTEAFF
CDR3 DNA: TGTGCCAGCAGTTACCCCACGGAGAGGGGAGGCACTGAAGCTTTCTTT

J gene: TRBJ1-2
V gene: TRBV6-6
D gene: .
clone size: few
CDR3 protein: CASSYSLRGAHIYGYTF
CDR3 DNA: TGTGCCAGCAGTTACTCTTTAAGAGGGGCGCACATATATGGCTACACCTTC

J gene: TRBJ1-6
V gene: TRBV6-2/TRBV6-3
D gene: .
clone size: .
CDR3 protein: CASSSVARRYSPLHF
CDR3 DNA: TGTGCCAGCAGTTCAGTGGCCAGGAGATATTCACCCCTCCACTTT

J gene: TRBJ2-1
V gene: TRBV5-1
D gene: TRBD2
clone size: many
CDR3 protein: CASSLVAGGSYNEQFF
CDR3 DNA: TGTGCCAGCAGCTTAGTTGCGGGGGGCTCCTACAATGAGCAGTTCTTC

J gene: TRBJ1-5
V gene: TRBV20-1
D gene: TRBD1
clone size: .
CDR3 protein: CSARRTGRGNQPQHF
CDR3 DNA: TGCAGTGCTAGAAGGACAGGGCGAGGCAATCAGCCCCAGCATTTT

J gene: TRBJ1-5
V gene: TRBV6-1
D gene: TRBD1
clone size: .
CDR3 protein: CASSDRPGTGNQPQHF
CDR3 DNA: TGTGCCAGCAGTGATCGTCCCGGGACAGGGAATCAGCCCCAGCATTTT

J gene: TRBJ2-7
V gene: TRBV7-9
D gene: .
clone size: few
CDR3 protein: CASSSGSDYEQYF
CDR3 DNA: TGTGCCAGCAGCTCCGGGAGCGACTACGAGCAGTACTTC

J gene: TRBJ2-3
V gene: TRBV11-2
D gene: TRBD2
clone size: .
CDR3 protein: CASRPGLATQSTQYF
CDR3 DNA: TGTGCCAGCAGACCGGGACTAGCGACTCAAAGTACGCAGTATTTT

J gene: TRBJ1-2
V gene: TRBV6-1
D gene: .
clone size: .
CDR3 protein: CASSHRRGPASMGGYTF
CDR3 DNA: TGTGCCAGCAGCCACAGGCGGGGCCCGGCAAGCATGGGGGGCTACACCTTC

J gene: TRBJ2-1
V gene: TRBV12-5
D gene: .
clone size: .
CDR3 protein: CASGWGGENEQFF
CDR3 DNA: TGTGCTAGTGGTTGGGGCGGCGAAAATGAGCAGTTCTTC

J gene: TRBJ2-7
V gene: TRBV24-1
D gene: .
clone size: .
CDR3 protein: CATSEAGVSSYEQYF
CDR3 DNA: TGTGCCACCAGTGAGGCAGGGGTTTCCTCCTACGAGCAGTACTTC

J gene: TRBJ1-6
V gene: TRBV7-2
D gene: TRBD1
clone size: .
CDR3 protein: CASSLRDRALGSPLHF
CDR3 DNA: TGTGCCAGCAGCTTACGGGACAGGGCTCTTGGGTCACCCCTCCACTTT

J gene: TRBJ2-6
V gene: TRBV5-5
D gene: TRBD1
clone size: .
CDR3 protein: CASSRWTGKGSGANVLTF
CDR3 DNA: TGTGCCAGCAGCCGATGGACAGGGAAAGGCTCTGGGGCCAACGTCCTGACTTTC

J gene: TRBJ2-7
V gene: TRBV7-9
D gene: TRBD1
clone size: few
CDR3 protein: CASSSAGTGEYEQYF
CDR3 DNA: TGTGCCAGCAGCTCCGCCGGGACAGGGGAATACGAGCAGTACTTC

J gene: TRBJ1-1
V gene: TRBV18
D gene: .
clone size: .
CDR3 protein: CASSPSRVEAFF
CDR3 DNA: TGTGCCAGCTCACCGTCACGTGTTGAAGCTTTCTTT